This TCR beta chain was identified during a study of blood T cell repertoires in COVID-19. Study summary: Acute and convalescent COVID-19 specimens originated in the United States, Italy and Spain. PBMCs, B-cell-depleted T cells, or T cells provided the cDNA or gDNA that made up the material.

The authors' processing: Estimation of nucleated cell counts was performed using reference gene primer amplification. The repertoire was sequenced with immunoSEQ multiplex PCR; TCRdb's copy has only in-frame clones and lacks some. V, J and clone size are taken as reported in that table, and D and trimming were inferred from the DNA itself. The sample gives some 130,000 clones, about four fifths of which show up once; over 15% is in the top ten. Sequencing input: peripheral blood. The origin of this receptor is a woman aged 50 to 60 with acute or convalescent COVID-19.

CDR3 DNA sequence: TGTGCCATCAGGGGGGACAGTTCTACTGAAGCTTTCTTT. This translates into CAIRGDSSTEAFF. This sequence joins TRBV10-3 and TRBJ1-1; 7 bases line up with TRBD1. The CDR3 totals 13 residues. The J segment lost 5 bases and the V segment lost 6 bases, leaving 6 bases of the junction unmatched. Germline assignment: CDR1 ENHRY and CDR2 SYGVKD.